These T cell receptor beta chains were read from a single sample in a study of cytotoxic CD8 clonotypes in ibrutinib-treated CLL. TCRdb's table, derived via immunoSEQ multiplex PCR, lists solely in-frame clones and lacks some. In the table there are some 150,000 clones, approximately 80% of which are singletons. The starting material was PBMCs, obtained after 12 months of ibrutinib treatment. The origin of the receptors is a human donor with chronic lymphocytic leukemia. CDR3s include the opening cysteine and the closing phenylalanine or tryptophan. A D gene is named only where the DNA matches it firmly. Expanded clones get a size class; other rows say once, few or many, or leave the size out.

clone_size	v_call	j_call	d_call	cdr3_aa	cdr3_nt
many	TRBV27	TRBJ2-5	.	CASSPPGRAWETQYF	TGTGCCAGCAGTCCACCGGGGCGGGCGTGGGAGACCCAGTACTTC
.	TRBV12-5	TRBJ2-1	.	CASGLVLNSYNEQFF	TGTGCTAGTGGTTTGGTCCTTAACTCCTACAATGAGCAGTTCTTC
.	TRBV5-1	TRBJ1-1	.	CASSLQGETTEAFF	TGCGCCAGCAGCTTACAGGGAGAGACGACTGAAGCTTTCTTT
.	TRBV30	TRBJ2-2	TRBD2	CAWTDTSGGELFF	TGTGCCTGGACCGACACTAGCGGCGGGGAGCTGTTTTTT
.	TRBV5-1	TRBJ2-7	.	CASSLRDGSYEQYF	TGCGCCAGCAGCCTCCGGGACGGGTCCTACGAGCAGTACTTC
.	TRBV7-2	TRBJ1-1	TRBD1	CASSFRTGGTEAFF	TGTGCCAGCAGCTTTCGGACAGGGGGCACTGAAGCTTTCTTT
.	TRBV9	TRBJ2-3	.	CASSVRDSDTQYF	TGTGCCAGCAGCGTTCGGGATTCAGATACGCAGTATTTT
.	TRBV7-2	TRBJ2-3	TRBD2	CASSFSGLAGGLDTQYF	TGTGCCAGCAGCTTTTCGGGACTAGCGGGGGGTTTAGATACGCAGTATTTT
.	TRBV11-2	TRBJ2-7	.	CASSAAYEQYF	TGTGCCAGCAGCGCCGCCTACGAGCAGTACTTC
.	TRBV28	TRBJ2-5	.	CASSSRNELETQYF	TGTGCCAGCAGTTCCCGCAATGAGTTAGAGACCCAGTACTTC
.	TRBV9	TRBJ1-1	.	CASSVRPGHFEAFF	TGTGCCAGCAGCGTAAGACCGGGGCACTTCGAAGCTTTCTTT
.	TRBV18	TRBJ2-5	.	CASSPGSETQYF	TGTGCCAGCTCACCTGGCTCGGAGACCCAGTACTTC
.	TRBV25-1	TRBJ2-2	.	CASNKGSGTGELFF	TGTGCCAGCAACAAAGGGAGCGGGACCGGGGAGCTGTTTTTT
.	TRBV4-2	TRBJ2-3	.	CASSRGGGTNTDTQYF	TGTGCCAGCAGCAGAGGGGGTGGGACTAACACAGATACGCAGTATTTT
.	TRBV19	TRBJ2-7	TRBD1	CAPGLRQGYEQYF	TGTGCCCCCGGATTGAGACAGGGCTACGAGCAGTACTTC
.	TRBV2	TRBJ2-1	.	CASSPHRGGYNEQFF	TGTGCCAGCAGTCCCCACAGGGGGGGCTACAATGAGCAGTTCTTC
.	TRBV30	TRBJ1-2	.	CAWSPTNYGYTF	TGTGCCTGGAGTCCTACGAACTATGGCTACACCTTC
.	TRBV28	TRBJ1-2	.	CASSWSGGNYGYTF	TGTGCCAGCAGTTGGTCTGGGGGTAACTATGGCTACACCTTC
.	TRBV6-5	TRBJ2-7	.	CASSYGRGVEQYF	TGTGCCAGCAGTTACGGGAGGGGGGTCGAGCAGTACTTC
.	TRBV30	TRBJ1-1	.	CAWNNLPNTEAFF	TGTGCCTGGAATAACCTACCGAACACTGAAGCTTTCTTT
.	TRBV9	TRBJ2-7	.	CASSVSPGANEQYF	TGTGCCAGCAGCGTAAGTCCGGGGGCAAACGAGCAGTACTTC
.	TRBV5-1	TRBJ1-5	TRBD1	CASSFTGGNQPQHF	TGCGCCAGCAGCTTCACAGGGGGCAATCAGCCCCAGCATTTT
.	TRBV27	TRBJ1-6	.	CASSLSIPGSSYNSPLHF	TGTGCCAGCAGTTTATCAATCCCCGGAAGCTCCTATAATTCACCCCTCCACTTT
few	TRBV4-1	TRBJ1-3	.	CASSQDPAAGNTIYF	TGCGCCAGCAGCCAAGATCCGGCAGCTGGAAACACCATATATTTT
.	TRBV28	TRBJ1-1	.	CASSSTAGEAFF	TGTGCCAGCAGTTCCACAGCTGGGGAAGCTTTCTTT
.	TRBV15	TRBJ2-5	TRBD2	CATSAGLQETQYF	TGTGCCACCAGCGCGGGACTACAAGAGACCCAGTACTTC
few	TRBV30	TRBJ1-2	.	CAWRSFVYGYTF	TGTGCCTGGAGGAGTTTTGTCTATGGCTACACCTTC
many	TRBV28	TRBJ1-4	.	CASRQGPANEKLFF	TGTGCCAGCAGACAGGGTCCCGCTAATGAAAAACTGTTTTTT
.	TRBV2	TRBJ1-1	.	CASSPDTEAFF	TGTGCCAGCAGTCCCGACACTGAAGCTTTCTTT
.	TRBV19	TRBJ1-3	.	CASSIDPGSGNTIYF	TGTGCCAGTAGTATAGACCCGGGCTCTGGAAACACCATATATTTT
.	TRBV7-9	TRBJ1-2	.	CASGRGLGGYTF	TGTGCCAGCGGCAGGGGTTTAGGCGGCTACACCTTC
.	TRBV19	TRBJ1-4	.	CASSMGGTGEKLFF	TGTGCCAGTAGTATGGGGGGTACTGGAGAAAAACTGTTTTTT
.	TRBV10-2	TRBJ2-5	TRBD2	CASSEPGLAGGQETQYF	TGCGCCAGCAGTGAGCCGGGACTAGCGGGAGGCCAAGAGACCCAGTACTTC
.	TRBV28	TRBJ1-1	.	CASSLLLGQMNTEAFF	TGTGCCAGCAGTTTATTGCTTGGTCAAATGAACACTGAAGCTTTCTTT
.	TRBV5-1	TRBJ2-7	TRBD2	CASRTSGGRTYEQYF	TGCGCCAGCAGGACTAGCGGGGGGAGGACCTACGAGCAGTACTTC
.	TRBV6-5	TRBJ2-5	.	CASSSGPTQYF	TGTGCCAGCAGCTCCGGGCCGACCCAGTACTTC
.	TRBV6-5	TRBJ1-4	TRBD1	CASSYTGVTNEKLFF	TGTGCCAGCAGTTATACAGGGGTGACTAATGAAAAACTGTTTTTT
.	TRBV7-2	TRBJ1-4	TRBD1	CASSPLSGTGDEKLFF	TGTGCCAGCAGCCCCTTGAGCGGGACAGGGGACGAAAAACTGTTTTTT
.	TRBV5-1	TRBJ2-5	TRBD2	CASSPGLAGGLETQYF	TGCGCCAGCAGTCCCGGACTAGCGGGGGGGCTGGAGACCCAGTACTTC
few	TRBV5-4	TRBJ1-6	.	CASSLNLYNSPLHF	TGTGCCAGCAGCTTGAATCTTTATAATTCACCCCTCCACTTT
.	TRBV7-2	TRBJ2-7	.	CASSRPRDGQYF	TGTGCCAGCAGCCGACCGAGGGACGGGCAGTACTTC
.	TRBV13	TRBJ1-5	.	CASSLPRGEMHF	TGTGCCAGCAGCCTCCCCCGGGGCGAGATGCATTTT
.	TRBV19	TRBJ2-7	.	CATQGPGFYEQYF	TGTGCCACCCAGGGTCCCGGGTTCTACGAGCAGTACTTC
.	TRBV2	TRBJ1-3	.	CASVVGFGNTIYF	TGTGCCAGCGTAGTGGGGTTCGGAAACACCATATATTTT
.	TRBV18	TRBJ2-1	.	CASSPTRDGLYNEQFF	TGTGCCAGCTCACCAACCCGGGACGGACTCTACAATGAGCAGTTCTTC
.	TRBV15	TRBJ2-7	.	CATSSMGLIYYEQYF	TGTGCCACCAGCAGTATGGGACTCATCTATTACGAGCAGTACTTC
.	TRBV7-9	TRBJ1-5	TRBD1	CASDRGQSNQPQHF	TGTGCCAGCGACAGGGGGCAGAGCAATCAGCCCCAGCATTTT
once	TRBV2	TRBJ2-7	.	CASSGQLYEQYF	TGTGCCAGCAGTGGACAGCTCTACGAGCAGTACTTC
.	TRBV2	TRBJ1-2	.	CASTETGTHYGYTF	TGTGCCAGCACAGAAACCGGGACACACTATGGCTACACCTTC
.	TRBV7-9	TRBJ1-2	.	CASSPPAHRNGYTF	TGTGCCAGCAGCCCCCCCGCGCACCGGAACGGCTACACCTTC
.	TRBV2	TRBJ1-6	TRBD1	CASSEGRGHNSPLHF	TGTGCCAGCAGTGAGGGCAGGGGGCATAATTCACCCCTCCACTTT
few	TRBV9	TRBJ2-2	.	CAGSGYTGELFF	TGTGCCGGTAGCGGATACACCGGGGAGCTGTTTTTT
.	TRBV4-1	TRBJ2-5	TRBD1	CASSQNAGTGGETQYF	TGCGCCAGCAGCCAAAACGCCGGGACAGGGGGGGAGACCCAGTACTTC
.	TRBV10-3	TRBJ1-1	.	CAISESTGRIEAFF	TGTGCCATCAGTGAGTCGACGGGCCGAATTGAAGCTTTCTTT
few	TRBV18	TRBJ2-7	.	CASSLLPSYEQYF	TGTGCCAGCTCACTGCTGCCTTCCTACGAGCAGTACTTC
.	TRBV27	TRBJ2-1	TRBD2	CASSLASTSGGAAEQFF	TGTGCCAGCAGTTTAGCGTCGACTAGCGGGGGGGCCGCTGAGCAGTTCTTC
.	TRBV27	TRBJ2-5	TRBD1	CASSLLTGTETQYF	TGTGCCAGCAGTCTCCTGACAGGGACGGAGACCCAGTACTTC
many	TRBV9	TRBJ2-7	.	CASSAERSGSYEQYF	TGTGCCAGCAGCGCGGAAAGATCAGGGTCCTACGAGCAGTACTTC
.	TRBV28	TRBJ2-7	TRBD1	CASIRGHRGQSYEQYF	TGTGCCAGCATCCGAGGGCACAGGGGGCAATCCTACGAGCAGTACTTC
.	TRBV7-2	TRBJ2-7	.	CASSQDLSEQYF	TGTGCCAGCAGCCAGGACCTTTCCGAGCAGTACTTC